Below, 24 T cell receptor beta chains from the same sample are listed, as sequenced in a study of cytomegalovirus exposure and HLA in healthy donors (TCRdb year 2017). The library was obtained by the immunoSEQ multiplex PCR assay. Drawn from immuneACCESS, this table holds only the in-frame rearrangements with V and J called that TCRdb kept. Clones are partly lost; checked studies trace under half to an unresolved V gene and leave the rest unexplained. This sample lists 110,000 to 150,000 clones; 88% were detected once. Jointly, the top ten make up about 7.9% of the sample. Sequencing used PBMCs. These receptors were collected from a woman younger than 30 in good health and CMV-seropositive.

V is TRBV5-1 and J is TRBJ2-3, with D maybe TRBD1 (5 bases). The length of the CDR3 is 13 residues. V shed 5 bases and J shed 5 bases, with 12 bases lying between them. Looked up from germline, CDR1 is SGHRS and CDR2 is YFSETQ. The CDR3 region is CASRGQNEDTQYF. Here the CDR3 DNA reads TGCGCCAGCAGGGGGCAGAACGAAGATACGCAGTATTTT. The whole variable domain, remainder taken from reference TRBV5-1 and TRBJ2-3, is KAGVTQTPRYLIKTRGQQVTLSCSPISGHRSVSWYQQTPGQGLQFLFEYFSETQRNKGNFPGRFSGRQFSNSRSEMNVSTLELGDSALYLCASRGQNEDTQYFGPGTRLTVL.

Only a few counts were recorded for this clone. The rearrangement links TRBV5-1 to TRBJ2-7, with 9 bases lining up with TRBD1. CDR3 size: 15 residues. With V trimmed by 4 bases and J by 4 bases, 9 bases remained unmatched. Looked up from germline, CDR1 is SGHRS and CDR2 is YFSETQ. Written as DNA, the CDR3 is TGCGCCAGCAGCCCCGGGACAGGGCCCCAATACGAGCAGTACTTC. Its translation is CASSPGTGPQYEQYF.

The CDR3 DNA reads TGTGCCAGCAGCTTGGGAAGAGCGAGTCCCGGCGAGCAGTACTTC. Translated: CASSLGRASPGEQYF. The V and J genes are TRBV5-4 and TRBJ2-7; D unclear. The CDR3 has 15 residues. V was cut by 0 bases and J by 6 bases, with 16 bases left in between. In germline, CDR1 is SGHNT, CDR2 YYREEE (reference sequence). Full variable domain (remainder filled in from reference TRBV5-4 and TRBJ2-7): ETGVTQSPTHLIKTRGQQVTLRCSSQSGHNTVSWYQQALGQGPQFIFQYYREEENGRGNFPPRFSGLQFPNYSSELNVNALELDDSALYLCASSLGRASPGEQYFGPGTRLTVT.

The chain couples TRBV5-6 to TRBJ2-5, with D maybe TRBD1 (6 bases). Germline V lookup: CDR1 SGHDT, CDR2 YYEEEE. V was shortened by 3 bases and J by 5 bases, with 20 bases between the two germline ends. This CDR3 spans 16 amino acids. CDR3: CASSSQSRGSTETQYF. The CDR3 DNA reads as TGTGCCAGCAGCTCGCAAAGCAGGGGCTCTACGGAGACCCAGTACTTC.

This chain connects TRBV28 to TRBJ1-2, with a tentative D call TRBD1 (6 bases). Germline values: CDR1 MDHEN, CDR2 SYDVKM. The CDR3 sequence is 14 residues long. The V end lost 4 bases, the J end lost 4 bases, and 13 bases lay between the germline ends. CDR3 protein: CASSSSGRGYGYTF. DNA of the CDR3: TGTGCCAGCAGTTCATCCGGCAGGGGCTATGGCTACACCTTC.

J is TRBJ1-2 and V is TRBV7-8, with D possibly being TRBD1 (6 bases). Germline V gene data show CDR1 as SGHVS and CDR2 as FQNEAQ. The CDR3 length is 16 residues. V was pared by 0 bases and J by 4 bases, with 15 bases between. The CDR3 loop reads CASSLARSKQGYGYTF. Here the CDR3 DNA reads TGTGCCAGCAGCTTAGCGCGAAGTAAACAGGGCTATGGCTACACCTTC.

The chain couples TRBV5-1 to TRBJ1-6, with D perhaps TRBD1 (5 bases). This CDR3 comprises 16 residues. The V gene's germline CDR1 is SGHRS and CDR2 YFSETQ. Trimming cost V 3 bases and J 7 bases, with 17 bases left between them. The CDR3 reads CASSSGEGSSNSPLHF. The CDR3, as DNA: TGCGCCAGCAGCTCGGGGGAGGGATCTTCCAATTCACCCCTCCACTTT.

The chain couples TRBV7-9 to TRBJ2-3, with 9 bases matching TRBD1. Looked up from germline, CDR1 is SEHNR and CDR2 is FQNEAQ (reference sequence). The CDR3 is 15 amino acids. V was clipped by 5 bases and J by 0 bases; unmatched bases: 3. Here the CDR3 reads CASSVTGGSTDTQYF. The CDR3 DNA reads TGTGCCAGCAGCGTGACAGGGGGGAGCACAGATACGCAGTATTTT.

The chain links TRBV4-1 to TRBJ1-5, with 12 bases fitting TRBD1. V lost 3 bases to trimming and J lost 4 bases; unmatched junction nucleotides: 4. Germline CDR1 and CDR2: MGHRA and YSYEKL. The CDR3 contains 16 residues. The CDR3 coding sequence is TGCGCCAGCAGCCAGCGGGACAGGGGGCTGAATCAGCCCCAGCATTTT. Protein: CASSQRDRGLNQPQHF.

The chain combines TRBV7-8 with TRBJ1-3; 7 nucleotides align to TRBD1. V shed 4 bases and J 2 bases; nucleotides not matched to a gene: 5. This CDR3 spans 15 amino acids. Germline CDR1 is SGHVS and CDR2 is FQNEAQ. The CDR3 DNA is TGTGCCAGCAGCTCATACAGGGGACCTGGAAACACCATATATTTT. Amino acids: CASSSYRGPGNTIYF.

The chain has TRBV5-6 and TRBJ1-4, with D possibly being TRBD1 (6 bases). Germline V gene data show CDR1 as SGHDT and CDR2 as YYEEEE. The length of the CDR3 is 14 residues. The ends were cut back, 2 bases at V and 7 bases at J, with 12 bases in the middle. The CDR3 nucleotides are TGTGCCAGCAGCTTCTGGCAGGGGCGTGAAAAACTGTTTTTT. Translated: CASSFWQGREKLFF.

This clone appeared a single time. The rearrangement uses TRBV7-9 and TRBJ1-2; D remains ambiguous. The CDR3 is 14 residues long. Trimming pared 1 base from V and 2 bases from J, leaving 8 bases between. Germline V CDR1 and CDR2: SEHNR, FQNEAQ (reference sequence). CDR3 in DNA: TGTGCCAGCAGCTTAGAGTGGGCGAACTATGGCTACACCTTC. Its protein is CASSLEWANYGYTF.

The chain combines TRBV2 with TRBJ1-1, with 8 bases aligning to TRBD1. J was trimmed by 1 base and V by 5 bases; bases with no gene match: 6. The CDR3 has 15 amino acids. The germline gives CDR1 SNHLY, CDR2 FYNNEI. The CDR3 sequence: CASSTGQGGNTEAFF. CDR3 DNA: TGTGCCAGCAGTACCGGACAGGGCGGGAACACTGAAGCTTTCTTT. The complete variable domain, with remaining parts taken from reference TRBV2 and TRBJ1-1, reads EPEVTQTPSHQVTQMGQEVILRCVPISNHLYFYWYRQILGQKVEFLVSFYNNEISEKSEIFDDQFSVERPDGSNFTLKIRSTKLEDSAMYFCASSTGQGGNTEAFFGQGTRLTVV.

The V and J genes are TRBV2 and TRBJ2-5, with 7 nucleotides matching TRBD1. The V gene's germline CDR1 is SNHLY and CDR2 FYNNEI. The junction had 2 bases not matched to a gene; V was cut back by 4 bases and J by 3 bases. The length of the CDR3 is 13 residues. This chain's CDR3 is CASSAGTEETQYF. CDR3 DNA: TGTGCCAGCAGTGCGGGGACAGAAGAGACCCAGTACTTC.

The chain is built from TRBV15 and TRBJ1-2; possible D gene TRBD1, 6 bases. Trimming left V 0 bases short and J 8 bases short, with 16 bases between. This CDR3 contains 15 residues. Germline lookup yields CDR1 LNHNV and CDR2 YYDKDF (reference sequence). CDR3 residues: CATSRDRDIIEGYTF. Here the CDR3 DNA reads TGTGCCACCAGCAGAGACCGGGACATCATCGAGGGCTACACCTTC.

The CDR3 protein is CASSVVRANYGYTF. The DNA of the CDR3 is TGTGCCAGCAGTGTGGTCCGAGCTAACTATGGCTACACCTTC. The V call is TRBV2, the J call TRBJ1-2; D is ambiguous. Germline V gene data show CDR1 as SNHLY and CDR2 as FYNNEI. V lost 4 bases and J 0 bases, leaving 9 bases between the germline ends. The CDR3 is 14 amino acids.

CDR3 coding DNA: TGTGCCAGCAGTCGTCCGCTCCGGGACAGCTATGGCTACACCTTC. This encodes CASSRPLRDSYGYTF. The V and J genes are TRBV28 and TRBJ1-2; 7 bases are a match to TRBD1. The CDR3 covers 15 residues. Per the germline V gene, CDR1 is MDHEN and CDR2 is SYDVKM. J lost 4 bases, V lost 5 bases, and 10 bases had no gene match.

In DNA, the CDR3 is TGTGCCTGGAGTGTGAACACCCGAACTGAAGCTTTCTTT. Translated: CAWSVNTRTEAFF. The chain links TRBV30 to TRBJ1-1; no definite D call. Germline V gives CDR1 GTSNPN, CDR2 SVGIG (reference sequence). The CDR3 covers 13 residues. V lost 0 bases to trimming and J lost 5 bases, with 10 bases between them.

The DNA of the CDR3 is TGCGCCAGCAGCAGAGACAGGACTAGCACAGATACGCAGTATTTT. Protein product: CASSRDRTSTDTQYF. This chain joins TRBV5-1 and TRBJ2-3; maybe TRBD1 (6 bases). Germline CDR1 is SGHRS and CDR2 is YFSETQ. Between the trimmed V and J ends, which lost 4 bases and 0 bases, there was a span of 12 bases. The CDR3 runs 15 residues.

The chain is built from TRBV5-1 and TRBJ1-5; D is uncertain. Trimming pared 0 bases from V and 5 bases from J, leaving 12 bases between. Germline V CDR1 and CDR2: SGHRS, YFSETQ. The CDR3 is made up of 15 amino acids. The CDR3, as DNA: TGCGCCAGCAGCTTGGATGCAGGCACGGATCAGCCCCAGCATTTT. Translation: CASSLDAGTDQPQHF.

The genes are TRBV6-1 and TRBJ1-1; perhaps TRBD1 as D (5 bases). The CDR3 sequence is 14 residues long. Per the germline V gene, CDR1 is MNHNS and CDR2 is SASEGT. V was shortened by 5 bases and J by 1 base, with 11 bases between the two germline ends. As DNA, the CDR3 is TGTGCCAGCAGTAGCCGACAGAAGAACACTGAAGCTTTCTTT. Translation: CASSSRQKNTEAFF.

This clone was seen only once. The genes are TRBV29-1 and TRBJ2-7; 9 nucleotides line up with TRBD2. V shed 2 bases, J shed 1 base, and the junction held 9 bases outside the gene matches. Germline CDR1 SQVTM, CDR2 ANQGSEA. The CDR3 totals 16 residues. In nucleotides, the CDR3 is TGCAGCGTTGAACCCTTCCTAGCGGGGAATTCCTACGAGCAGTACTTC. Protein product: CSVEPFLAGNSYEQYF.

The chain carries TRBV5-4 and TRBJ2-3; 9 bases fit TRBD2. V lost 4 bases, J lost 5 bases, and 8 bases stayed unmatched. This CDR3 spans 15 amino acids. Per the germline V gene, CDR1 is SGHNT and CDR2 is YYREEE (reference sequence). The CDR3 DNA follows: TGTGCCAGCAGCCAGGGACTAGCAAGTTTAGATACGCAGTATTTT. Protein: CASSQGLASLDTQYF.

V and J are TRBV28 and TRBJ1-2, with 7 bases fitting TRBD1. This CDR3 region has 16 residues. From germline, CDR1 is MDHEN and CDR2 SYDVKM. V lost 6 bases to trimming and J lost 8 bases; unmatched junction nucleotides: 18. The CDR3: CASRNQDRLAAGGYTF. CDR3 nucleotides: TGTGCCAGCAGGAACCAGGACAGGCTCGCCGCAGGGGGCTACACCTTC.